Listed below are T cell receptor beta chains from one sample, sequenced in a study of shared clonotypes between healthy human individuals. Clones were sequenced by immunoSEQ multiplex PCR, and TCRdb holds only the in-frame ones, with some missing. The sample has 2 million to 2.5 million clones; more than 80% are singletons. Specimen: naive CD4+ T cells from PBMCs. The receptors derive from a man aged 18 to 29 in good health. Some clones in this sample may be carry-over from other donors' samples. Each CDR3 is given without its conserved first and last residue. Each record gives: CDR3 protein, clone size, V gene. Rows may omit the clone size; those that give it use once, few, many or a size class.

CDR3: AISLDRVTDTQY; size: NA; V: TRBV10-3
CDR3: ASSLGYTGELF; size: NA; V: TRBV7-3
CDR3: ASEDSTDTQY; size: NA; V: TRBV28
CDR3: SALVYEQY; size: NA; V: TRBV20-1
CDR3: ASSLAPGSYNEQF; size: once; V: TRBV28
CDR3: ASSIRVGGRTEAF; size: few; V: TRBV19
CDR3: ASGTGTSGDGELF; size: NA; V: TRBV12-5
CDR3: ASSLESGGNGYT; size: NA; V: TRBV7-2
CDR3: ASSEGTSGTHEQF; size: NA; V: TRBV5-1
CDR3: AISDTTNTEAF; size: NA; V: TRBV10-3
CDR3: ASSLYQGFYEQY; size: NA; V: TRBV28
CDR3: ASSYPRDSNQPQH; size: few; V: TRBV6-6
CDR3: ASSQGRLGELF; size: NA; V: TRBV14
CDR3: ASSLAPSHPYEQY; size: once; V: TRBV11-2
CDR3: AWSVLGPGELF; size: NA; V: TRBV30
CDR3: ASSLWGRAGSSNQPQH; size: NA; V: TRBV28
CDR3: ASSMDRASYEQY; size: once; V: TRBV19
CDR3: ASSQLDRSAYEQY; size: NA; V: TRBV4-1
CDR3: ASIPDSPMNTEAF; size: NA; V: TRBV5-4
CDR3: ASSPSRDNSGANVLT; size: once; V: TRBV18
CDR3: ASSARSVPGGNTIY; size: NA; V: TRBV9
CDR3: ASSPRTETTDTQY; size: NA; V: TRBV4-1
CDR3: AWRQKGGVNTEAF; size: once; V: TRBV30
CDR3: ASSLGTGNTEAF; size: NA; V: TRBV7-6
CDR3: ASSERTGTYEQY; size: once; V: TRBV7-2
CDR3: ATSSPRGPHYGYT; size: few; V: TRBV15
CDR3: AGSRRDRDAGYT; size: NA; V: TRBV28
CDR3: AISEQAGVANEQY; size: NA; V: TRBV10-3
CDR3: ASSPLSGELF; size: NA; V: TRBV7-2